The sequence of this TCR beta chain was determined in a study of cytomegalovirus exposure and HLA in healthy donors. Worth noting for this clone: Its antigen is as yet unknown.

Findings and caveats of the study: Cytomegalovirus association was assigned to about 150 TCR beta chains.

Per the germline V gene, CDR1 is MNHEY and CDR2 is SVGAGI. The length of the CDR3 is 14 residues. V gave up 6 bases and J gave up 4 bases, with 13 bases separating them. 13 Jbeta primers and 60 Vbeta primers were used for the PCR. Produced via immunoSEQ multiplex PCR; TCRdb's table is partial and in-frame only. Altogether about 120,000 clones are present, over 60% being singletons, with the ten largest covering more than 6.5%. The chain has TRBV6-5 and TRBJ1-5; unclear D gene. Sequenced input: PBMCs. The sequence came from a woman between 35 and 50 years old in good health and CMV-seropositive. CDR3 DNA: TGTGCCAGCAGCTCCATAGGAGTGAATCAGCCCCAGCATTTT. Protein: CASSSIGVNQPQHF.